This TCR beta chain was sequenced in a study of cytomegalovirus exposure and HLA in healthy donors. At the level of the study: Out of 398 genotyped donors, less than 90% belonged to the Caucasian-associated ancestry cluster.

This PCR relied on a set of 60 Vbeta primers and 13 Jbeta primers. Sequencing used immunoSEQ multiplex PCR; TCRdb keeps in-frame clones, though not all of them. The repertoire holds 150,000 or so clones, with approximately 85% as singletons. Study outcomes and limitations: Association of roughly 18,000 TCR beta sequences with HLA alleles was found at 0.05 false discovery rate in a later analysis. Reportedly, fewer N-insertions than the approximately 610-donor mean appeared in an Asian-associated ancestry cluster in a later analysis.

Those who donated were healthy bone marrow donors. As concerns this clone: Its antigen is undetermined.

The CDR3 is made up of 13 amino acids. V trimming: 5 bases; J trimming: 2 bases; junction bases outside the gene matches: 3. Germline V gene data show CDR1 as SQVTM and CDR2 as ANQGSEA. Material for sequencing was PBMCs. The chain couples TRBV29-1 to TRBJ2-5, with 9 bases aligning to TRBD1. The TCR was taken from a man younger than 30 in good health and CMV-seropositive. CDR3 residues: CSVRGQGQETQYF. The CDR3 DNA sequence: TGCAGCGTTAGGGGACAGGGTCAAGAGACCCAGTACTTC.